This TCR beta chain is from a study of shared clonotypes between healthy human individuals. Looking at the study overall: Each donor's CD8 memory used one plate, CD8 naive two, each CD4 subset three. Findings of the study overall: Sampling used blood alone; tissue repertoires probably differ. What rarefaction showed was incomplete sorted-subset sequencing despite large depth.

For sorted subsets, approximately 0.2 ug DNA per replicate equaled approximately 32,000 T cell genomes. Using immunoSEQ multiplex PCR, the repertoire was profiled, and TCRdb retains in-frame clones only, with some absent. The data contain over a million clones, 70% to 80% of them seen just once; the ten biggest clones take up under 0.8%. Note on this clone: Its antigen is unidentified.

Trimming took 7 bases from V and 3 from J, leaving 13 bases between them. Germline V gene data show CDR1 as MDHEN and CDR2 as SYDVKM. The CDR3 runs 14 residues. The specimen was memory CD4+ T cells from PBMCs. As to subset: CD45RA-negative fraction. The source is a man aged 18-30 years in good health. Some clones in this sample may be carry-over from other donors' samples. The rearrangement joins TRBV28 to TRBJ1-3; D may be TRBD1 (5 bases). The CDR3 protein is CASTSPGLGNTIYF. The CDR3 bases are TGTGCCAGCACCTCTCCGGGACTTGGAAACACCATATATTTT.